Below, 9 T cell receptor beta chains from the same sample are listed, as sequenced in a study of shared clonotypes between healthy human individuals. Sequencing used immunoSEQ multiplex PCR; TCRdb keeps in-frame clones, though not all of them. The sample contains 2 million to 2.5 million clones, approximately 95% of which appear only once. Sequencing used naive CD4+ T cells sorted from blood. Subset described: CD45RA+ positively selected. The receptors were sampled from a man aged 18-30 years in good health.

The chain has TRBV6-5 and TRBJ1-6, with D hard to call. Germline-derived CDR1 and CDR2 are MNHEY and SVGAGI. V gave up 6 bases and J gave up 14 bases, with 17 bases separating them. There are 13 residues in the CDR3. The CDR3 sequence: CASSPPMDGSLHF. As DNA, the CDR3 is TGTGCCAGCAGCCCTCCGATGGACGGGTCCCTCCACTTT.

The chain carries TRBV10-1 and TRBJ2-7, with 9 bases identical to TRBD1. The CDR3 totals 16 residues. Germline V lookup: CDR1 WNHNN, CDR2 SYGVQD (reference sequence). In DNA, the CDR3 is TGCGCGGGGACAGGGATTAGCGGACTCTACCTATCCGAGCAGTACTTC. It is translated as CAGTGISGLYLSEQYF.

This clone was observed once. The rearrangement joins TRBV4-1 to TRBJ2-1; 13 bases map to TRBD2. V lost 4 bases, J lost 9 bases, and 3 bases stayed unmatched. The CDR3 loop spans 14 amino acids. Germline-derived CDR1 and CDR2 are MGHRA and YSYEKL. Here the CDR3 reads CASSRTSGGGEQFF. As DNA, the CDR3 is TGCGCCAGCAGCCGAACTAGCGGGGGGGGTGAGCAGTTCTTC.

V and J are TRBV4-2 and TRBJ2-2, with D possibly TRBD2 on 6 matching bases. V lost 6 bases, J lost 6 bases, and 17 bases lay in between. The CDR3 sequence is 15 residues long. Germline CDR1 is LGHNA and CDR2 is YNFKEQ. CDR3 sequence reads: CASSRGEDPPGELFF. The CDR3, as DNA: TGTGCCAGCAGTCGAGGGGAGGACCCACCCGGGGAGCTGTTTTTT.

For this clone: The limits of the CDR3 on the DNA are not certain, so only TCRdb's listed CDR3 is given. CDR3 residues: CASSSSGHFTGELFF. V gene TRBV7-6 combines with J gene TRBJ2-2; TRBD1, the table's D call, lacks a check against the DNA. Germline CDR1 is SGHVS and CDR2 is FNYEAQ. Counting both end residues, the CDR3 totals 15 amino acids.

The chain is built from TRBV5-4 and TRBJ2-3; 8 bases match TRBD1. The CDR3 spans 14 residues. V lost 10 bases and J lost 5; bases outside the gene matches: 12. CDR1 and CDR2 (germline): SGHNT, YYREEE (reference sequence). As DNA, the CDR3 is TGTGCCTTCTCCGGGACAGGAGAGGGAGATACGCAGTATTTT. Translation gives CAFSGTGEGDTQYF.

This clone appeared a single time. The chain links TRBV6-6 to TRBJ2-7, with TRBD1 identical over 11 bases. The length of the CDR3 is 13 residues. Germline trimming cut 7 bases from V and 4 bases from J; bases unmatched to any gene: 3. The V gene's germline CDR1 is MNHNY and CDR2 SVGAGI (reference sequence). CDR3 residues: CASIGTGGYEQYF. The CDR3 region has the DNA TGTGCCAGCATAGGGACAGGGGGTTACGAGCAGTACTTC.

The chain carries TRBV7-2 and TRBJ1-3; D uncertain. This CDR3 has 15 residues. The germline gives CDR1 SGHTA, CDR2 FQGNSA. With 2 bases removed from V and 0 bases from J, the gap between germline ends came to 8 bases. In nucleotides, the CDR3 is TGTGCCAGCAGCTTATCAGTGCACTCTGGAAACACCATATATTTT. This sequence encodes CASSLSVHSGNTIYF.

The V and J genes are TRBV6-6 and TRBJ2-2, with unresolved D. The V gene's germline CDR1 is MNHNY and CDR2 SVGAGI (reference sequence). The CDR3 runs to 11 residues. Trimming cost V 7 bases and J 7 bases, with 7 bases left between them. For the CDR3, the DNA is TGTGCCAGCACCTATTACGGGGAGCTGTTTTTT. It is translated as CASTYYGELFF.